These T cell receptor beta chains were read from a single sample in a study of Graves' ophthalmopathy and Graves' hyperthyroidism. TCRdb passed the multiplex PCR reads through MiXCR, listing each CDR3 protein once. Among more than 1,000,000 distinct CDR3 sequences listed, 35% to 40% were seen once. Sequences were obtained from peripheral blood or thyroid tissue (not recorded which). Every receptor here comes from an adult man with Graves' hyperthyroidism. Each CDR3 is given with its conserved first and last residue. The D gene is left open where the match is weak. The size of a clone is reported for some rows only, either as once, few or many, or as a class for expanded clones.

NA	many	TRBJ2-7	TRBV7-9	TGTGCCAGCAGCTCAAACCCGGGGTACGAGCAGTACTTC	CASSSNPGYEQYF
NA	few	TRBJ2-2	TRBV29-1	TGCAGCGTTGACAGGGCAGGTTCCGCCGGGGAGCTGTTTTTT	CSVDRAGSAGELFF
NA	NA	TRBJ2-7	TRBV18	TGTGCCAGCTCACCTCCCGACGATCGCCACGAGCAGTACTTC	CASSPPDDRHEQYF
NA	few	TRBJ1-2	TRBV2	TGTGCCAGCAGTTTTGTAACAGGGCTCTCGCTGTATGGCTACACCTTC	CASSFVTGLSLYGYTF
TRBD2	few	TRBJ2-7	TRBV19	TGTGCCAGTAGTATAGGTAGCGGGCCCTCCTACGAGCAGTACTTC	CASSIGSGPSYEQYF
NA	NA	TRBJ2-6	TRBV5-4	TGTGCCAGCATGGACCCAGGGGTTGGGGCCAACGTCCTGACTTTC	CASMDPGVGANVLTF
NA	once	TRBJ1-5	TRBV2	TGTGCCAGCCATGATAGCAATCAGCCCCAGCATTTT	CASHDSNQPQHF
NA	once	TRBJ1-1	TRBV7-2	TGTGCCAGCACCGAAACAGGTGGCAACACTGAAGCTTTCTTT	CASTETGGNTEAFF
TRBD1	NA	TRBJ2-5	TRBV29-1	TGCAGCAGTTGGACAGGGGGCCGAGAAGAGACCCAGTACTTC	CSSWTGGREETQYF
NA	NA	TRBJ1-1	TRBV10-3	TGTGCCATCAGTGAGTCGACAGGCAATGAAGCTTTCTTT	CAISESTGNEAFF
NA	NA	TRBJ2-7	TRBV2	NA	CASSEVDEEAFFGQMETQYF
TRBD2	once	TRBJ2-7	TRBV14	TGTGCCAGCAGCCAAGGACTAGCGGGAGGAGCCTACGAGCAGTACTTC	CASSQGLAGGAYEQYF
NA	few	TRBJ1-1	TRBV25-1	TGTGCCAGCAGTCACGGACGGGCAAACACTGAAGCTTTCTTT	CASSHGRANTEAFF
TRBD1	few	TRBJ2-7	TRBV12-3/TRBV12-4	TGTGCCAGCAGTTTAAGGGGACAGGGTACGAGCGAGCAGTACTTC	CASSLRGQGTSEQYF
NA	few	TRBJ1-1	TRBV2	TGTGCCAGCAAGGGGGACGGAGGATTGAACACTGAAGCTTTCTTT	CASKGDGGLNTEAFF
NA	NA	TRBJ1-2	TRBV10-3	TGTGCCATCAGTCCGGACAGTCTTTTAAACTATGGCTACACCTTC	CAISPDSLLNYGYTF
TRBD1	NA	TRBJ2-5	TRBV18	TGTGCCAGCTCGCCTACACAGGGGATGGAGACCCAGTACTTC	CASSPTQGMETQYF
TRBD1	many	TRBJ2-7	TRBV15	TGTGCCACCAGCAGACGGGGGACAGGGCCCGACGAGCAGTACTTC	CATSRRGTGPDEQYF
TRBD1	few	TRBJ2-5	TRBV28	TGTGCCAGCAGTCCTTCCGAGACAGGGGAGACCCAGTACTTC	CASSPSETGETQYF
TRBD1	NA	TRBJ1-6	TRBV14	TGTGCCAGCAGCCAAGCGGGACAGGGGAGAGGTTCACCCCTCCACTTT	CASSQAGQGRGSPLHF
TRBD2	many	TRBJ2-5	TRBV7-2	TGCGCCAGCAGCCTCGGGACTAGCGGGCAAGAGACCCAGTACTTC	CASSLGTSGQETQYF
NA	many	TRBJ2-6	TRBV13	TGTGCCAGCAGCTTCAGGGGTGTCTCTGGGGCCAACGTCCTGACTTTC	CASSFRGVSGANVLTF
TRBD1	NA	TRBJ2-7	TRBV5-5	TGTGCCAACAGCTTCCAGGGGGCTGGCTACGAGCAGTACTTC	CANSFQGAGYEQYF
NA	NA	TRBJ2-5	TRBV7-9	TGTGCCAGCAGCTCAGGAGGACAAGGGTTGGGTGACCAGTACTTC	CASSSGGQGLGDQYF
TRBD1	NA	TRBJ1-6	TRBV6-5	TGTGCCAGCAGCCGACAGGGCTCCTATAATTCACCCCTCCACTTT	CASSRQGSYNSPLHF
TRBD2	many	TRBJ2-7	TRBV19	TGTGCCAGTAGTATCGGGCTAGCGGCCTACTACGAGCAGTACTTC	CASSIGLAAYYEQYF
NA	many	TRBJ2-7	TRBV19	TGTGCCAGTGGGTTCCCAGGGTCCTACGAGCAGTACTTC	CASGFPGSYEQYF
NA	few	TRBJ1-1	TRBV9	TGTGCCAGCAGCGTAGGATGGCAGGGAGGCAACACTGAAGCTTTCTTT	CASSVGWQGGNTEAFF
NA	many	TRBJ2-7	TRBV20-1	TGCAGTGCTAGAGAACGCGGATTCTCCTACGAGCAGTACTTC	CSARERGFSYEQYF
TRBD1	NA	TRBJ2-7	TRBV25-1	TGTGCCAGCAACTCCCCAGGGGGCCCCATTTCAAATTACGAGCAGTACTTC	CASNSPGGPISNYEQYF
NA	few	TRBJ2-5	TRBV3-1	TGTGCCAGCAGCCAAGGACGAAGGCTAGACCAAGAGACCCAGTACTTC	CASSQGRRLDQETQYF
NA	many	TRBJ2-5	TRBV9	TGTGCCAGCAGCGTACAGGGAGAAAAAGAGACCCAGTACTTC	CASSVQGEKETQYF
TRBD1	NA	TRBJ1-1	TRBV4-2	TGTGCCAGCAGCCAAGAGGCAGGGGGCGTCGGTGAAGCTTTCTTT	CASSQEAGGVGEAFF
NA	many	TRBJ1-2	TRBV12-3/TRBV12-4	TGTGCCAGCAGCCACATGCGGGGCGGACATGGCTACACCTTC	CASSHMRGGHGYTF
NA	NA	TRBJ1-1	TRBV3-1	TGTGCCAGCAGCCAAACCCTGGGTGAAGCTTTCTTT	CASSQTLGEAFF
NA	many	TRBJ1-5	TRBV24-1	TGTGCCACCAGTGATACAGGGTCCGGTCAGCCCCAGCATTTT	CATSDTGSGQPQHF
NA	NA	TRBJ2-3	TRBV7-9	TGTGCCAGCAGCCCGGGGGAGGATCCAGATACGCAGTATTTT	CASSPGEDPDTQYF
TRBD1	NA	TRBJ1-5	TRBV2	TGTGCCAGCAGTGAAGGGAAGGTATTTGAGGGCAAATGGGACAGGGCTAAAAGCAATCAGCCCCAGCATTTT	CASSEGKVFEGKWDRAKSNQPQHF
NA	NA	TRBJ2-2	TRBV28	TGTGCCAGCAAGAACGTCGGAGACGGGGAGCTGTTTTTT	CASKNVGDGELFF